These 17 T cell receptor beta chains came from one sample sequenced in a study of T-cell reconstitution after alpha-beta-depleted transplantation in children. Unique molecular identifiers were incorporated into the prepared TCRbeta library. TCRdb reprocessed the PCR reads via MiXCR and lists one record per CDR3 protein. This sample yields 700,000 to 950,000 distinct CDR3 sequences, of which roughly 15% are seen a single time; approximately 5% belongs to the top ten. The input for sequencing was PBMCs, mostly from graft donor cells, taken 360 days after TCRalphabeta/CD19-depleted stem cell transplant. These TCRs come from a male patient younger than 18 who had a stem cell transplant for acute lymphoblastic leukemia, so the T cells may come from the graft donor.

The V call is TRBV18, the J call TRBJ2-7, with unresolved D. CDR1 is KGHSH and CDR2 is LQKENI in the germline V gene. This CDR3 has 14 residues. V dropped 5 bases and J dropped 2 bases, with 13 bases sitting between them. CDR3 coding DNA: TGTGCCAGCTCAGGGGAACGGACCCCCTACGAGCAGTACTTC. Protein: CASSGERTPYEQYF.

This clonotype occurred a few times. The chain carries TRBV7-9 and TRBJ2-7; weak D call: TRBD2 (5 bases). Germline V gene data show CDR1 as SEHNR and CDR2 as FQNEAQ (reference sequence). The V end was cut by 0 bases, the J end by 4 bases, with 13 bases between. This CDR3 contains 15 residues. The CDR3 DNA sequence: TGTGCCAGCAGCTTAGCGGGAGCTCCCGGGTACGAGCAGTACTTC. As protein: CASSLAGAPGYEQYF.

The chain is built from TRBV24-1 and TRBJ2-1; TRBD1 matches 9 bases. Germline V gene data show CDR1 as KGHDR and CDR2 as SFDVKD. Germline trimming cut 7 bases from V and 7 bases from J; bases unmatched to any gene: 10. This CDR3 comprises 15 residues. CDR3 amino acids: CATRPAGQGFNEQFF. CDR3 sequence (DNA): TGTGCCACCAGACCAGCAGGACAGGGGTTTAATGAGCAGTTCTTC.

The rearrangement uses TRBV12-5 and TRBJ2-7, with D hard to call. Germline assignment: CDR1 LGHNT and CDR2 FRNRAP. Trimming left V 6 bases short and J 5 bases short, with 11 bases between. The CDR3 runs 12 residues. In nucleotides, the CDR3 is TGTGCTAGTGGCAACCATGGGGACGAGCAGTACTTC. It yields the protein CASGNHGDEQYF.

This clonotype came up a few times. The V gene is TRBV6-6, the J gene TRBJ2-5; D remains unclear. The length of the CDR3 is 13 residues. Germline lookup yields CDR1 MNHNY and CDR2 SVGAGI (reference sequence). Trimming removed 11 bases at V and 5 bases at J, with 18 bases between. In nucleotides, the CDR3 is TGTGCCGCCGCAGCACCCGGTACGGAGACCCAGTACTTC. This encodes CAAAAPGTETQYF.

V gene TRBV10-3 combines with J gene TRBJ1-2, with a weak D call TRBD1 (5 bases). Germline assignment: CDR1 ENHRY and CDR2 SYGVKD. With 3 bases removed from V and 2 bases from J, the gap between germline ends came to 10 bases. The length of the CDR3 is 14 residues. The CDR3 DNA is TGTGCCATCAGTGACGAGGCAGGGAACTATGGCTACACCTTC. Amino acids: CAISDEAGNYGYTF.

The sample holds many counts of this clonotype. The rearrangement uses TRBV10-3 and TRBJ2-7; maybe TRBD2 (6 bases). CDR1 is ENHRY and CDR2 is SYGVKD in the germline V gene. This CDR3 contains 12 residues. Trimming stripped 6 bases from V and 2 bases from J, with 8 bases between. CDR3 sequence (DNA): TGTGCCATCAGCCGACTAGCCTACGAGCAGTACTTC. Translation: CAISRLAYEQYF.

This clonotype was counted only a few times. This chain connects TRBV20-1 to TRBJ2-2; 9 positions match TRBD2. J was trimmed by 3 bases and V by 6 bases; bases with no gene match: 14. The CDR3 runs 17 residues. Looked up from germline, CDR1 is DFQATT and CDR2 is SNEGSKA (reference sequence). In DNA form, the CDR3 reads TGCAGTGCCCCAACAGGGCTAGCGGGATGGTACACCGGGGAGCTGTTTTTT. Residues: CSAPTGLAGWYTGELFF.

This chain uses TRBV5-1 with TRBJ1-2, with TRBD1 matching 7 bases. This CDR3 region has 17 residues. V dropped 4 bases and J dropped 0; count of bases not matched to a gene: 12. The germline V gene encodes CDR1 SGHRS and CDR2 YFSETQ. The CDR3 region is CASSPDRAKVSNYGYTF. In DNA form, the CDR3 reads TGCGCCAGCAGCCCCGACAGGGCCAAGGTCTCTAACTATGGCTACACCTTC.

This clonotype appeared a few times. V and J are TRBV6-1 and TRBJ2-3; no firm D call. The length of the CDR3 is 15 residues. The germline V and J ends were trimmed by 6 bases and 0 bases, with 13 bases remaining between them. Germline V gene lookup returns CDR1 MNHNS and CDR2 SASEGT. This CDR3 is CASSPGRFSTDTQYF. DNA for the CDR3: TGTGCCAGCAGCCCCGGCCGTTTCAGCACAGATACGCAGTATTTT.

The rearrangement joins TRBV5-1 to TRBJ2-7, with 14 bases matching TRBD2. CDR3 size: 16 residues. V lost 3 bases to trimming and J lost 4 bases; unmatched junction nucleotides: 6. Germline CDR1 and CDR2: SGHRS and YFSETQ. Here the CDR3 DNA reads TGCGCCAGCAGCTCGGGGACTAGCGGGAGTCGTTACGAGCAGTACTTC. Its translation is CASSSGTSGSRYEQYF.

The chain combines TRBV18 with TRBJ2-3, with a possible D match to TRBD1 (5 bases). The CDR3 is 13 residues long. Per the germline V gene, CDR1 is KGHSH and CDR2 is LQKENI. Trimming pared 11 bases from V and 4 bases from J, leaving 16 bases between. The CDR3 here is CASSRAMADTQYF. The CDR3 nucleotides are TGTGCCTCCTCCAGGGCAATGGCAGATACGCAGTATTTT.

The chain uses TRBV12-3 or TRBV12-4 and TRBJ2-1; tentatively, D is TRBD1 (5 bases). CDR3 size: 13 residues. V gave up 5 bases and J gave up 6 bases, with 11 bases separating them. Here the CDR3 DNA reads TGTGCCAGCAGTGCAGGGTTAAGCAATGAGCAGTTCTTC. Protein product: CASSAGLSNEQFF.

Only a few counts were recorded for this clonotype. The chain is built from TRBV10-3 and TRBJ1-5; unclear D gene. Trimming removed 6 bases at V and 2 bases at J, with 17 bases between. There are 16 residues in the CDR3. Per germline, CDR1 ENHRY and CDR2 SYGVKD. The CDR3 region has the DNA TGTGCCATCAGCCCGTTAAATTTCGGAGGCAATCAGCCCCAGCATTTT. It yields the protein CAISPLNFGGNQPQHF.

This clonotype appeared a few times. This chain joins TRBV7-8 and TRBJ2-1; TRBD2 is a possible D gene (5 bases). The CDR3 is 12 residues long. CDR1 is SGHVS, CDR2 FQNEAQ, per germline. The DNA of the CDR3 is TGTGGGGGTGTCGGGATTAACAATGAGCAGTTCTTC. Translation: CGGVGINNEQFF.

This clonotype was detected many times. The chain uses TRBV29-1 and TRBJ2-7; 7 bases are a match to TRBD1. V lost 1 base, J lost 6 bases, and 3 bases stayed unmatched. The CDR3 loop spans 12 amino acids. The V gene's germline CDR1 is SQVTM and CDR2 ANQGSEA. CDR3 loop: CSVEGQGGEQYF. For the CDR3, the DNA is TGCAGCGTTGAAGGACAGGGTGGCGAGCAGTACTTC.

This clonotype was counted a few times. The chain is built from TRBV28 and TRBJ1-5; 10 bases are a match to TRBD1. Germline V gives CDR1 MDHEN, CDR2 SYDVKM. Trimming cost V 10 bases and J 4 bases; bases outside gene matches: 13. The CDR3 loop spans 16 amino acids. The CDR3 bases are TGTGCCACCCTGCGACCGGGACAGGGGATTAATCAGCCCCAGCATTTT. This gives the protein CATLRPGQGINQPQHF.